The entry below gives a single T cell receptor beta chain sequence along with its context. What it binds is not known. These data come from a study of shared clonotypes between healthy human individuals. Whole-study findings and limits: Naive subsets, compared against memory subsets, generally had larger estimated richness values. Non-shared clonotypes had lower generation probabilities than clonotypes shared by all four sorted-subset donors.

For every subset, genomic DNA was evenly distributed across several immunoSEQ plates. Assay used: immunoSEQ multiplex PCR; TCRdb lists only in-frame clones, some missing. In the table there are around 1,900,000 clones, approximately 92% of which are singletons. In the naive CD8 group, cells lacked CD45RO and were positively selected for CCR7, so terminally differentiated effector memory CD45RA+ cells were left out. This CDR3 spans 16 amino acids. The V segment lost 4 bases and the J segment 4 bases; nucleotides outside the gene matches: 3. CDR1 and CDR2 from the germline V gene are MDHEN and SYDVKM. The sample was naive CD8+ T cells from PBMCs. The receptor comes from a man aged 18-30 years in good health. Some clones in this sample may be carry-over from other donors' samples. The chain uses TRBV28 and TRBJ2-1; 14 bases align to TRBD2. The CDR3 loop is CASSYRTSGGYNEQFF. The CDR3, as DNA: TGTGCCAGCAGTTACCGGACTAGCGGGGGGTACAATGAGCAGTTCTTC.